This T cell receptor (beta chain) was observed in a study of T cell responses to AZD1222 COVID-19 vaccine. Study-level findings and limits: None of the repertoires were sampled until the peak T cell response had passed. Baseline antibody screening turned up just a handful of seropositive AZD1222 recipients. Across the whole spike, CD4 TCRs peaked at regions 160-218 and 743-854.

As to this clone: Its specificity is not known.

Produced via immunoSEQ multiplex PCR; TCRdb's table is partial and in-frame only. The repertoire includes 150,000 or so clones, 90% to 95% of them detected once, and more than 1.3% sits in the top ten. Per germline, CDR1 MNHEY and CDR2 SVGAGI. Trimming took off 6 bases at V and 6 bases at J, with 17 bases between the two ends. CDR3 length equals 14 residues. This receptor was obtained from an adult in good health. The gene calls are TRBV6-5 and TRBJ1-2; D might be TRBD1 (6 bases). The sequenced sample was peripheral blood, obtained on day 0 of AZD1222 vaccination. CDR3 sequence reads: CASRSRDIPHGYTF. CDR3 coding DNA: TGTGCCAGCAGGTCCCGGGACATTCCCCATGGCTACACCTTC.